Included here is one T cell receptor beta chain sequence, with context. This sample was included in a study of T cell changes during pregnancy in multiple sclerosis. The V gene lost 6 bases and the J gene lost 4 bases, with 18 bases spanning the gap. Germline lookup yields CDR1 LNHDA and CDR2 SQIVND (reference sequence). The CDR3 sequence is 15 residues long. Using immunoSEQ multiplex PCR, the repertoire was profiled, and TCRdb retains in-frame clones only, with some absent. Among some 73,000 clones listed, approximately 92% were seen once. The sample was peripheral blood, taken in the third trimester of pregnancy. This rearrangement joins TRBV19 to TRBJ1-2; D is unclear. This TCR was sampled from a female donor in good health, enrolled as a control in a pregnancy study. The CDR3 spells CASRTFPPRIYGYTF. CDR3 coding DNA: TGTGCCAGTAGGACCTTCCCCCCGAGGATCTATGGCTACACCTTC.